This T cell receptor beta chain was sequenced for a study of cytomegalovirus exposure and HLA in healthy donors. Study-wide results and caveats: TCR beta chains numbering some 160 were designated cytomegalovirus-associated.

With regard to this clone: Its antigen is not known.

Libraries were prepared by immunoSEQ multiplex PCR; TCRdb keeps only in-frame clonotypes and omits some of them. The sample shows approximately 54,000 clones, 89% of them seen only once. Source material: PBMCs. This clonotype was obtained from a young woman in good health and CMV-seropositive.

CDR3 residues: CASRPQGDRGRIDYGYTF. DNA of the CDR3: TGTGCCAGCAGACCCCAGGGGGACAGGGGGCGGATAGACTATGGCTACACCTTC. The chain employs TRBV27 and TRBJ1-2; 12 bases match TRBD1. CDR3 length equals 18 residues. Unmatched junction bases numbered 14, after V lost 6 bases and J lost 3 bases. Looked up from germline, CDR1 is MNHEY and CDR2 is SMNVEV (reference sequence).